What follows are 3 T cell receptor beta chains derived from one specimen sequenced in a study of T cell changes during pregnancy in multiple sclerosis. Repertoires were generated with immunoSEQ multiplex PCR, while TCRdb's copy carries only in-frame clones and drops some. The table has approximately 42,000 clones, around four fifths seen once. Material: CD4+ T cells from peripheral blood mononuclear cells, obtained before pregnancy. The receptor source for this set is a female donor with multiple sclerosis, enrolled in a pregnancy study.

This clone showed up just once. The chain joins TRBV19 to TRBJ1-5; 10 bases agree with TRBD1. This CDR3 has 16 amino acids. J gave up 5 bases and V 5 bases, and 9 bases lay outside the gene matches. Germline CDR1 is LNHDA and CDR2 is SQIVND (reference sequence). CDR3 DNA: TGTGCCAGTAGTCCTAAGACAGGGGGCTTCGATCAGCCCCAGCATTTT. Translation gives CASSPKTGGFDQPQHF.

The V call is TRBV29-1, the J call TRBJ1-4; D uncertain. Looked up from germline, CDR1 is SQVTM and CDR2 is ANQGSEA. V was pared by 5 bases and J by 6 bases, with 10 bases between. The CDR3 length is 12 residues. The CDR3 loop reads CSVIPADEKLFF. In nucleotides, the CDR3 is TGCAGCGTTATCCCGGCGGATGAAAAACTGTTTTTT.

CDR3 in amino acids: CASSLLVTGREDTQYF. CDR3 sequence (DNA): TGTGCCAGCAGCCTTCTGGTCACAGGGCGTGAAGATACGCAGTATTTT. The chain recombines TRBV9 with TRBJ2-3; D may be TRBD1 (6 bases). Germline V CDR1 and CDR2: SGDLS, YYNGEE. The CDR3 covers 16 residues. The ends were cut back, 4 bases at V and 5 bases at J, with 20 bases in the middle.